Listed here is a single T cell receptor (beta chain). This clonotype was picked up a small number of times. Its antigen remains undetermined. There are no base qualities to consult, and no much larger clone falls within one base. The germline V end is reduced by 0 bases and the J end by 3 bases; junction bases left unmatched: 8. The CDR3 spans 17 residues, from the cysteine through the phenylalanine. The read is trimmed to its CDR3 DNA, 51 bases read in frame from base 1. The germline V gene (reference sequence) supplies CDR1 LGHDT and CDR2 YNNKEL. This record comes from a study of patients and donors after allogeneic stem cell transplantation (dated by TCRdb to the early 2020s). Libraries were constructed by RT-PCR. Instrument on record: NextSeq 550. Starting from the raw public reads, TCRdb applied fastp trimming at Q25, assembled clones with MiXCR and retained in-frame beta chains. Rows are unified per CDR3 protein, each entry keeping the most common DNA and genes. For this sample there are about 960,000 distinct CDR3 sequences; about a sixth appear just once. The top ten clonotypes cover 5.5% to 6.5% of the sample.

Sequences were obtained from blood, either unsorted or a sorted T cell fraction (not recorded which). The sequence derives from a human donor who was either an allogeneic HSCT recipient or a stem cell or donor lymphocyte infusion donor (not recorded which). It is not recorded whose cells these are; they may come from a transplant donor. Recombination joined TRBV3-1 with TRBJ2-1; a stretch of 7 junction bases matches TRBD2. The DNA sequence reads TGTGCCAGCAGCCAAGATCGAGCGGGGCTAAACTACAATGAGCAGTTCTTC. Translated, this gives CASSQDRAGLNYNEQFF.